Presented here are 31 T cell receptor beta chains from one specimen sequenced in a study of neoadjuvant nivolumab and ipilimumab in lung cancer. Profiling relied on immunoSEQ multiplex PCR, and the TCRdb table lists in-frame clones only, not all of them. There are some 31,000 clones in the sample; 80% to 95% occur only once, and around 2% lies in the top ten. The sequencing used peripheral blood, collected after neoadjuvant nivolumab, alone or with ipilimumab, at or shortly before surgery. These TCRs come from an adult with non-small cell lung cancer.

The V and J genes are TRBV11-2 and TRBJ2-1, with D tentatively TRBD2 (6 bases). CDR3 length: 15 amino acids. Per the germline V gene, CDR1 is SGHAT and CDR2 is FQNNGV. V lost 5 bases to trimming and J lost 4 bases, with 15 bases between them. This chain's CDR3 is CASSDGSGYYNEQFF. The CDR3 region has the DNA TGTGCCAGCAGCGATGGTAGCGGTTATTACAATGAGCAGTTCTTC. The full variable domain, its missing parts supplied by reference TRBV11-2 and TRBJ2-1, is EAGVAQSPRYKIIEKRQSVAFWCNPISGHATLYWYQQILGQGPKLLIQFQNNGVVDDSQLPKDRFSAERLKGVDSTLKIQPAKLEDSAVYLCASSDGSGYYNEQFFGPGTRLTVL.

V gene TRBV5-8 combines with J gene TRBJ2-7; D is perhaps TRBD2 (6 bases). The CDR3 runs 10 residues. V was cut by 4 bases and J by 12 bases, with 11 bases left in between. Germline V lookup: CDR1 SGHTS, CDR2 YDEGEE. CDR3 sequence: CASSPGGGYF. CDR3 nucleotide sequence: TGTGCCAGCAGCCCCGGGGGAGGGTACTTC.

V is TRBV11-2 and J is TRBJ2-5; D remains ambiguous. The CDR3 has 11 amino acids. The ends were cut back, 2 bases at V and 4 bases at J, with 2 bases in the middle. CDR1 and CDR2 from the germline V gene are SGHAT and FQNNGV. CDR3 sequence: CASSLLETQYF. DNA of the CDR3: TGTGCCAGCAGCTTATTAGAGACCCAGTACTTC. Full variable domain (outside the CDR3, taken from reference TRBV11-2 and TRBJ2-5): EAGVAQSPRYKIIEKRQSVAFWCNPISGHATLYWYQQILGQGPKLLIQFQNNGVVDDSQLPKDRFSAERLKGVDSTLKIQPAKLEDSAVYLCASSLLETQYFGPGTRLLVL.

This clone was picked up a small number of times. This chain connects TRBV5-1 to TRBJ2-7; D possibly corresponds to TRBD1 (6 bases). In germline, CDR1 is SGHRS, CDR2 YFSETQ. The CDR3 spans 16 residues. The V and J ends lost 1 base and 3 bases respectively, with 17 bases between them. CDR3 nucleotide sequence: TGCGCCAGCAGCTTGAGTTGGGGGACACAAGGCTACGAGCAGTACTTC. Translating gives CASSLSWGTQGYEQYF.

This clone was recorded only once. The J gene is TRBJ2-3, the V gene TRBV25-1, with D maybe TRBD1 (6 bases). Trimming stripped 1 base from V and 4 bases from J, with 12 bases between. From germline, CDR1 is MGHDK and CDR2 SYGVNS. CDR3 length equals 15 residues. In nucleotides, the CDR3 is TGTGCCAGCAGTGAATTTACAGGGCTGCCAGATACGCAGTATTTT. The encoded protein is CASSEFTGLPDTQYF.

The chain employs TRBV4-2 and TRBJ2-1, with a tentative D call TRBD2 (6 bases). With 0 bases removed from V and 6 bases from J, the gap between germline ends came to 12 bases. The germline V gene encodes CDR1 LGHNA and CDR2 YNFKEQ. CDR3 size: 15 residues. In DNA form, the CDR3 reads TGTGCCAGCAGCCAAGATGGACGGGAGAGCAATGAGCAGTTCTTC. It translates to CASSQDGRESNEQFF.

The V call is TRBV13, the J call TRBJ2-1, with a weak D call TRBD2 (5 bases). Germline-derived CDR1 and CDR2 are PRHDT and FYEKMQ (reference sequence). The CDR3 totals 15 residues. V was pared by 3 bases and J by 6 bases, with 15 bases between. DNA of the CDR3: TGTGCCAGCAGCTTTCAACTAGAGGCGGGCAATGAGCAGTTCTTC. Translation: CASSFQLEAGNEQFF.

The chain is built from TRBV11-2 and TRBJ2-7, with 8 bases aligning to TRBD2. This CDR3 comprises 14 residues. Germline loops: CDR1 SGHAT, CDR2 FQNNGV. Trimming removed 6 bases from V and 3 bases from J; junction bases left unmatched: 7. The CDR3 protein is CASRPAGAGYEQYF. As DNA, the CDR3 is TGTGCCAGCAGACCAGCGGGGGCTGGCTACGAGCAGTACTTC.

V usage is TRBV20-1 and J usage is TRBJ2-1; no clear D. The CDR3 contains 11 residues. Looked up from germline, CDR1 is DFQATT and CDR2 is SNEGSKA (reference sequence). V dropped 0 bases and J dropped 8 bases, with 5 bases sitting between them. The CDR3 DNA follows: TGCAGTGCTAGAGATCGCGATGAGCAGTTCTTC. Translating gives CSARDRDEQFF.

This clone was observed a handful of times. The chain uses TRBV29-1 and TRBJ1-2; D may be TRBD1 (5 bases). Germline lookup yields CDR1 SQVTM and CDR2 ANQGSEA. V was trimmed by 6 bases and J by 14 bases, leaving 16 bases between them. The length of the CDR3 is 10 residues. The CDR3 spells CSVLDNTRTF. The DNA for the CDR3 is TGCAGCGTGCTGGACAACACGCGGACCTTC.

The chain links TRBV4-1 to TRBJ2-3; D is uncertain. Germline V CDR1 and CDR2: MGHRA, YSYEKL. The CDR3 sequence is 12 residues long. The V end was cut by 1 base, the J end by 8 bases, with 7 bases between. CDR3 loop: CASSQGYGTQYF. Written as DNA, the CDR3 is TGCGCCAGCAGCCAAGGGTACGGTACGCAGTATTTT.

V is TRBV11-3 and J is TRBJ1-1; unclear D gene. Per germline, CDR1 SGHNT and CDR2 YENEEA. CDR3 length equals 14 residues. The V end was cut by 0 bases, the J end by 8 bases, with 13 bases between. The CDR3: CASSLDRGRGEAFF. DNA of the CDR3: TGTGCCAGCAGCTTAGATCGTGGTCGTGGGGAAGCTTTCTTT.

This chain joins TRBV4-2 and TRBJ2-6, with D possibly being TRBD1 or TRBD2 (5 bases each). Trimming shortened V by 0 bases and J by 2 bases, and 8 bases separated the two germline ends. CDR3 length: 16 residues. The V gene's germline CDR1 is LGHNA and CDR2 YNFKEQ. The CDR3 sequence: CASSQDGGTGANVLTF. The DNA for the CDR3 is TGTGCCAGCAGCCAAGATGGGGGAACTGGGGCCAACGTCCTGACTTTC.

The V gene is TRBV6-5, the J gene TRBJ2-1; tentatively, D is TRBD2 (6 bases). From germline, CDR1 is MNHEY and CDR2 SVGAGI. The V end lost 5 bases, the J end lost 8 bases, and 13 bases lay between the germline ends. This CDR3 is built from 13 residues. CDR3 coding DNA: TGTGCCAGCAGTACCCGACTAGGCGATGAGCAGTTCTTC. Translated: CASSTRLGDEQFF.

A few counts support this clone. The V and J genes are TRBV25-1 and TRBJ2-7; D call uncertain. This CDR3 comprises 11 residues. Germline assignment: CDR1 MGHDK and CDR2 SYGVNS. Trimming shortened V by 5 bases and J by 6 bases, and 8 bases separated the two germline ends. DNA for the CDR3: TGTGCCAGCAGTATGAATGGCGAGCAGTACTTC. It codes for CASSMNGEQYF.

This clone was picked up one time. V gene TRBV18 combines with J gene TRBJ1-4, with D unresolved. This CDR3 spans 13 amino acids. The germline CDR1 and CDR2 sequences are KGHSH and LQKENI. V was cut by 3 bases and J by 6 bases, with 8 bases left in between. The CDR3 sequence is CASSPRTYEKLFF. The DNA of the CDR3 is TGTGCCAGCTCACCCCGGACCTATGAAAAACTGTTTTTT.

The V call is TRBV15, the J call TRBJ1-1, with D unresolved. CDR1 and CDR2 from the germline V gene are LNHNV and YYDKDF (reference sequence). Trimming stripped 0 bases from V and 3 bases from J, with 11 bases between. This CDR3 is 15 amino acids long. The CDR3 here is CATSRDFEGDTEAFF. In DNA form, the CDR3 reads TGTGCCACCAGCAGAGATTTCGAGGGCGACACTGAAGCTTTCTTT. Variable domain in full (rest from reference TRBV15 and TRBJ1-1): DAMVIQNPRYQVTQFGKPVTLSCSQTLNHNVMYWYQQKSSQAPKLLFHYYDKDFNNEADTPDNFQSRRPNTSFCFLDIRSPGLGDTAMYLCATSRDFEGDTEAFFGQGTRLTVV.

CDR3 loop: CASSLILAGNEQFF. DNA of the CDR3: TGTGCCAGCAGCTTAATCCTAGCCGGCAATGAGCAGTTCTTC. The V and J genes are TRBV7-2 and TRBJ2-1; D possibly corresponds to TRBD2 (5 bases). V dropped 2 bases and J dropped 6 bases, with 11 bases sitting between them. Germline V lookup: CDR1 SGHTA, CDR2 FQGNSA. CDR3 length equals 14 residues.

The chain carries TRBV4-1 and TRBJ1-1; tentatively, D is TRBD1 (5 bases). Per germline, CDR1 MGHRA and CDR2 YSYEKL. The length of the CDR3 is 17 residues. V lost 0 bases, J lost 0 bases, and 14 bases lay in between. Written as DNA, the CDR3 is TGCGCCAGCAGCCAAGAGGGGGTCCTAAACATGAACACTGAAGCTTTCTTT. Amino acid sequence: CASSQEGVLNMNTEAFF.

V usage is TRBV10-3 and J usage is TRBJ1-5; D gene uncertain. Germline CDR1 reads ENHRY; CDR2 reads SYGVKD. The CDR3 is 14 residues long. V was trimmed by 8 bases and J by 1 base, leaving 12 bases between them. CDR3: CAIGTRESNQPQHF. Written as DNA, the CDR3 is TGTGCCATCGGAACGAGAGAGAGCAATCAGCCCCAGCATTTT.

In DNA form, the CDR3 reads TGTGCCAGCAGCCAAGATATTCGACTACGACGGCACACAGATACGCAGTATTTT. Translation gives CASSQDIRLRRHTDTQYF. The rearrangement joins TRBV14 to TRBJ2-3; D is possibly TRBD2 (5 bases). The V end lost 0 bases, the J end lost 2 bases, and 18 bases lay between the germline ends. CDR1 and CDR2 (germline): SGHDN, FVKESK. This CDR3 contains 18 residues. Supplemented by reference TRBV14 and TRBJ2-3, the full variable domain reads EAGVTQFPSHSVIEKGQTVTLRCDPISGHDNLYWYRRVMGKEIKFLLHFVKESKQDESGMPNNRFLAERTGGTYSTLKVQPAELEDSGVYFCASSQDIRLRRHTDTQYFGPGTRLTVL.

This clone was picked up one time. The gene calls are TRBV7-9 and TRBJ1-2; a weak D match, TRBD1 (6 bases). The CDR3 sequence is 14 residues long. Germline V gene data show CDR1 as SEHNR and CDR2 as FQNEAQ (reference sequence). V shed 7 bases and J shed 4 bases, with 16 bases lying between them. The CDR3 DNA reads TGTGCCAGCAACGGGGGGGCCCCTACCTATGGCTACACCTTC. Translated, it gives CASNGGAPTYGYTF.

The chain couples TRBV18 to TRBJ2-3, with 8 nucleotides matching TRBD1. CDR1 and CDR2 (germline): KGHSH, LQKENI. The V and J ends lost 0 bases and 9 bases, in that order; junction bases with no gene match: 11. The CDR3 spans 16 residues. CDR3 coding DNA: TGTGCCAGCTCACCACCGAACGGGACAGGTTCGGCGACGCAGTATTTT. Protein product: CASSPPNGTGSATQYF. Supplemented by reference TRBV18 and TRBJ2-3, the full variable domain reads NAGVMQNPRHLVRRRGQEARLRCSPMKGHSHVYWYRQLPEEGLKFMVYLQKENIIDESGMPKERFSAEFPKEGPSILRIQQVVRGDSAAYFCASSPPNGTGSATQYFGPGTRLTVL.

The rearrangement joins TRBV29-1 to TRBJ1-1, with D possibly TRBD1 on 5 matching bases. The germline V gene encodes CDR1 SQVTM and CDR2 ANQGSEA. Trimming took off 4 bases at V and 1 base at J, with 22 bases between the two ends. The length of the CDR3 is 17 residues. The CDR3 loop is CSVVSFVSQGKNTEAFF. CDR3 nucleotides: TGCAGCGTTGTGTCCTTTGTAAGTCAGGGTAAGAACACTGAAGCTTTCTTT.

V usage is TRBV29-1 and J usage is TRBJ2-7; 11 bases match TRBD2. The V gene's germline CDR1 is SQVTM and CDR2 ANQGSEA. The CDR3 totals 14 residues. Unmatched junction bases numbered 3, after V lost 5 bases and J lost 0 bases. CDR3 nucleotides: TGCAGCGTTCGACTAGCGGGAACCTCCTACGAGCAGTACTTC. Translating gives CSVRLAGTSYEQYF.

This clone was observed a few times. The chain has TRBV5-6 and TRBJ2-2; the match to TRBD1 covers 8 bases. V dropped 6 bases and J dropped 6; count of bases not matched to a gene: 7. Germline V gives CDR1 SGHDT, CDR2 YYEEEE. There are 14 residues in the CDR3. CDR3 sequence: CASIRQGFAGELFF. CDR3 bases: TGTGCCAGCATACGACAGGGGTTCGCCGGGGAGCTGTTTTTT.

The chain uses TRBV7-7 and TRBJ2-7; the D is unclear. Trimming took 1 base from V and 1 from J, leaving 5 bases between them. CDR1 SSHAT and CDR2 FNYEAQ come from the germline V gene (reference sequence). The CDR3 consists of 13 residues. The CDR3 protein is CASSLGVSYEQYF. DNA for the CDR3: TGTGCCAGCAGCTTAGGAGTTTCCTACGAGCAGTACTTC.

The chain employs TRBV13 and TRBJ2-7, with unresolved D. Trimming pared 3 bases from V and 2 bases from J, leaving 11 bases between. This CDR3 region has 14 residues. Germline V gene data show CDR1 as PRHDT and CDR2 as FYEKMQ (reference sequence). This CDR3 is CASSLATATYEQYF. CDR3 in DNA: TGTGCCAGCAGCTTGGCGACGGCAACCTACGAGCAGTACTTC. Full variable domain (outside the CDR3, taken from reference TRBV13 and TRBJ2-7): AAGVIQSPRHLIKEKRETATLKCYPIPRHDTVYWYQQGPGQDPQFLISFYEKMQSDKGSIPDRFSAQQFSDYHSELNMSSLELGDSALYFCASSLATATYEQYFGPGTRLTVT.

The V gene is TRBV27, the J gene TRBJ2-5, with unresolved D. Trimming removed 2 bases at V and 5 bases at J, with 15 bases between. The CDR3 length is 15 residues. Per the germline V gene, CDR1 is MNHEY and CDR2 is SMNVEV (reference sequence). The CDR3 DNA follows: TGTGCCAGCAGTTTAAGTGGAAGAGTAGTGGAGACCCAGTACTTC. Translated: CASSLSGRVVETQYF.

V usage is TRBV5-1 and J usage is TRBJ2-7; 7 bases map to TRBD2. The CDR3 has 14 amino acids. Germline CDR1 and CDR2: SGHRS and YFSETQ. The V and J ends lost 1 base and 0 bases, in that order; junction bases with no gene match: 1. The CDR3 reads CASSLSGNSYEQYF. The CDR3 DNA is TGCGCCAGCAGCTTGAGCGGGAACTCCTACGAGCAGTACTTC.

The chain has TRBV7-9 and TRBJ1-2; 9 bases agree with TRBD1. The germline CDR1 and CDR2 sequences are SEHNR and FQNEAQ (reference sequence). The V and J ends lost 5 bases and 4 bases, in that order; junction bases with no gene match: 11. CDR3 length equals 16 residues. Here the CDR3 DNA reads TGTGCCAGCAGCCTAAATCCGGGACAGGGCGCCTATGGCTACACCTTC. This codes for CASSLNPGQGAYGYTF.